This record covers a single T cell receptor (beta chain). Its antigen is unidentified. PCR was performed using 60 Vbeta and 13 Jbeta primers. Using immunoSEQ multiplex PCR, the repertoire was profiled, and TCRdb retains in-frame clones only, with some absent. The sample has tens of thousands of clones; approximately 80% are singletons. These data come from a study of cytomegalovirus exposure and HLA in healthy donors. Germline values: CDR1 MNHNS, CDR2 SASEGT. Trimming removed 11 bases from V and 8 bases from J, with 19 bases in between. The CDR3 has 13 residues. Overall study results and limits: Analysis was carried out at a later point, and it linked a missense DCLRE1C variant to TCR beta V- and J-gene trimming.

The source of this sequence is a woman in her forties in good health and CMV-seropositive. The chain recombines TRBV6-1 with TRBJ1-3; maybe TRBD1 (6 bases). Input material: PBMCs. As DNA, the CDR3 is TGTGCCGGCTCCCGGGACATAAAAGACACCATATATTTT. Its protein is CAGSRDIKDTIYF.